The 5 T cell receptor beta chains below were found in one sample sequenced in a study of CD8 T cells in ankylosing spondylitis. MiXCR, applied by TCRdb to the 5' RACE reads, yields one record per CDR3 protein. This table holds just under 550,000 distinct CDR3 sequences, 12% found once. The study's findings and limits: Characteristic of ankylosing spondylitis blood, it appeared, was a TCR beta motif comprising roughly eight highly homologous variants.

These receptors have no identified antigens. Sequences were obtained from blood, either unsorted or a sorted T cell fraction (not recorded which). Every receptor here comes from a male donor with ankylosing spondylitis.

V gene TRBV27 combines with J gene TRBJ2-6; 8 bases are a match to TRBD1. The CDR3 spans 17 residues. V dropped 6 bases and J dropped 0; count of bases not matched to a gene: 7. Germline V gene sequence: CDR1 MNHEY, CDR2 SMNVEV (reference sequence). The CDR3 region has the DNA TGTGCCAGCAGCCGCCGGGACAGGACCTCTGGGGCCAACGTCCTGACTTTC. It encodes CASSRRDRTSGANVLTF.

The chain recombines TRBV5-1 with TRBJ2-1; D not resolved. The CDR3 totals 14 residues. The germline gives CDR1 SGHRS, CDR2 YFSETQ. The ends were cut back, 0 bases at V and 7 bases at J, with 11 bases in the middle. This CDR3 is CASSLELLRNEQFF. CDR3 nucleotide sequence: TGCGCCAGCAGCTTGGAGCTATTAAGGAATGAGCAGTTCTTC. Complete variable domain (other parts from reference TRBV5-1 and TRBJ2-1): KAGVTQTPRYLIKTRGQQVTLSCSPISGHRSVSWYQQTPGQGLQFLFEYFSETQRNKGNFPGRFSGRQFSNSRSEMNVSTLELGDSALYLCASSLELLRNEQFFGPGTRLTVL.

The rearrangement links TRBV27 to TRBJ2-7; D ambiguous. Trimming stripped 8 bases from V and 5 bases from J, with 16 bases between. The CDR3 runs to 13 residues. Germline CDR1 reads MNHEY; CDR2 reads SMNVEV (reference sequence). CDR3 nucleotides: TGTGCCAGCCCGGGCCCCGGAAGAGACGAGCAGTACGTC. Amino acid sequence: CASPGPGRDEQYV.

This clonotype appeared a few times. The V call is TRBV20-1, the J call TRBJ1-6; perhaps TRBD1 as D (5 bases). The CDR3 is made up of 12 amino acids. With 6 bases removed from V and 7 bases from J, the gap between germline ends came to 10 bases. Germline values: CDR1 DFQATT, CDR2 SNEGSKA (reference sequence). The CDR3 nucleotides are TGCAGTGCGCCCCGGGGCAATTCACCCCTCCACTTT. Translating gives CSAPRGNSPLHF.

The V call is TRBV29-1, the J call TRBJ1-2; maybe TRBD1 (5 bases). V was trimmed by 4 bases and J by 3 bases, leaving 9 bases between them. Per germline, CDR1 SQVTM and CDR2 ANQGSEA. There are 12 residues in the CDR3. The CDR3 DNA follows: TGCAGCGTTGCGCAGGGCGACTATGGCTACACCTTC. This sequence encodes CSVAQGDYGYTF.